This TCR beta chain emerged from a study of T cells after yellow fever vaccination (dated by TCRdb to between 2019 and 2020). Background for the entire study: Libraries from fractions with low cell numbers were prepared with the SMART-Seq v4 Ultra Low Input RNA kit. To follow T-cell clones before and after both primary and booster YFV17D yellow fever vaccination, bulk TCR alpha and beta repertoires underwent longitudinal sequencing. Two healthy male donors, one aged 18 to 30 and one aged 30 to 39 years, were included in the cohort. Blood was collected at multiple timepoints before and after primary and secondary immunization, and bulk PBMC replicates and cell subsets were isolated.

This clonotype was seen more than once but under ten times. Its target antigen remains unknown. It has no much larger one-base neighbor in the sample; base qualities were not kept. Per the publication, the treatment or condition label means: live attenuated yellow fever vaccine strain. A standard Ficoll-Paque protocol was used to isolate PBMCs from peripheral blood. CD4 and CD8 T-cell fractions were isolated with Dynabeads CD4 and CD8 positive selection kits. TriZol was used to extract RNA from bulk PBMCs, from CD4 and CD8 fractions, and from dextramer-positive and dextramer-negative fractions. Sequencing was carried out with an Illumina NovaSeq 6000. Synthesis of TCR cDNA relied on 5'RACE template switching, a step that introduced a universal primer site along with unique molecular identifiers. Priming of cDNA synthesis was performed from both the TCR alpha and TCR beta constant segments. Library amplification involved two PCR steps, and the second step added sample barcodes and sequencing adapters. Sequencing of libraries was done on Illumina HiSeq 2500 (2x100 bp) or NovaSeq (2x150 bp). The authors processed their data as follows. Demultiplexing of reads and collapsing into UMI consensus sequences were performed with MIGEC, and V(D)J alignment was carried out with MiXCR. Vaccine-responding clonotypes were defined with edgeR using replicate PBMC samples, requiring FDR below 0.01 and a log2 fold change above 5 up to day 15. Each bulk clonotype received a CD4 or CD8 identity based on whether the sequenced CD4 or CD8 repertoire contained that clonotype at higher abundance. The raw public reads went through TCRdb reprocessing: fastp at Q25, MiXCR clone calling, in-frame beta chains kept. Each CDR3 protein appears once, grouped with its most common genes and DNA. The V and J calls and clone size are TCRdb's, not the authors'. Within this sample are about 300,000 distinct CDR3 sequences, with around 8.6% of them counted one time only. The top ten constitute 3% to 4% of the sample.

The CDR3 numbers 17 residues from cysteine through phenylalanine. The DNA shown is the 51-base CDR3, in frame from base 1. From the germline V gene, CDR1 is MGHDK and CDR2 is SYGVNS. Unmatched junction bases come to 9, with V trimmed by 3 bases and J by 5 bases. Broad study findings and their caveats: Compared with the primary T-cell response, the secondary T-cell response was faster but weaker, reaching its peak on day 5 rather than on day 15. After the booster, most clones that had expanded after primary vaccination were detected again (approximately 95% of CD4 and around 88% of CD8), suggesting broad maintenance of memory. Computational filtering was required because FACS-sorted repertoires could contain abundant contaminating clonotypes from the bulk population. A small share of clonotypes occurred in both CD4 and CD8 compartments, likely arising from convergent recombination. The study included only two donors, which limits how far the findings can be generalized.

The V gene is TRBV25-1 and the J gene is TRBJ2-2; TRBD1 aligns with 10 central bases. The TCR was taken from a man aged 18 to 29 who received the YFV17D yellow fever vaccine. The sample in question was CD4+ T cells sorted from PBMCs, obtained 5 days after the yellow fever booster vaccination. The CDR3 protein is CASSDRQGAGWTGELFF. The DNA sequence reads TGTGCCAGCAGTGACAGACAGGGGGCCGGATGGACCGGGGAGCTGTTTTTT.